Shown below are 23 T cell receptor beta chains from a single sample sequenced in a study of shared clonotypes between healthy human individuals. Assay used: immunoSEQ multiplex PCR; TCRdb lists only in-frame clones, some missing. The sample includes roughly 2.6 million clones, about 92% seen only once; the top ten take roughly 0.14%. The sample consisted of naive CD4+ T cells sorted from blood. Subset in this sample: CD45RA+ positively selected. These receptors all stem from a man aged 18 to 30 in good health.

The CDR3 DNA reads as TGCAGCTCCCGGGGGGCCACTGAAGCTTTCTTT. This encodes CSSRGATEAFF. The chain carries TRBV29-1 and TRBJ1-1; D is possibly TRBD1 (6 bases). V lost 8 bases and J 4 bases, leaving 11 bases between the germline ends. Germline V gives CDR1 SQVTM, CDR2 ANQGSEA. This CDR3 comprises 11 residues.

This rearrangement joins TRBV7-6 to TRBJ2-4; 7 nucleotides line up with TRBD1. Germline assignment: CDR1 SGHVS and CDR2 FNYEAQ. This CDR3 has 13 residues. The ends lost 6 bases at V and 8 bases at J; junction bases unmatched: 7. The CDR3 DNA reads as TGTGCCAGCAGTTCAAACAGGGGTGACATTCAGTACTTC. It yields the protein CASSSNRGDIQYF. Using reference TRBV7-6 and TRBJ2-4 for the parts outside the CDR3, the full variable domain is GAGVSQSPRYKVTKRGQDVALRCDPISGHVSLYWYRQALGQGPEFLTYFNYEAQQDKSGLPNDRFSAERPEGSISTLTIQRTEQRDSAMYRCASSSNRGDIQYFGAGTRLSVL.

V and J are TRBV7-2 and TRBJ2-5, with D tentatively TRBD2 (6 bases). Trimming removed 5 bases at V and 2 bases at J, with 12 bases between. Per the germline V gene, CDR1 is SGHTA and CDR2 is FQGNSA. The CDR3 has 14 amino acids. The CDR3 DNA follows: TGTGCCAGCAGCCCGGACTACGTGCAAGAGACCCAGTACTTC. This translates into CASSPDYVQETQYF. Looking up the rest from reference TRBV7-2 and TRBJ2-5 gives the full variable domain: GAGVSQSPSNKVTEKGKDVELRCDPISGHTALYWYRQSLGQGLEFLIYFQGNSAPDKSGLPSDRFSAERTGGSVSTLTIQRTQQEDSAVYLCASSPDYVQETQYFGPGTRLLVL.

As DNA, the CDR3 is TGTGCCTGGAGTCCCGACGGGAATAGCAATCAGCCCCAGCATTTT. Amino acids: CAWSPDGNSNQPQHF. The chain joins TRBV30 to TRBJ1-5; D gene uncertain. There are 15 residues in the CDR3. Germline V gives CDR1 GTSNPN, CDR2 SVGIG (reference sequence). The V end lost 2 bases, the J end lost 0 bases, and 11 bases lay between the germline ends.

This clone was counted a single time. The chain couples TRBV11-2 to TRBJ1-6, with a weak D call TRBD1 (6 bases). The CDR3 runs to 16 residues. The ends were cut back, 1 base at V and 10 bases at J, with 17 bases in the middle. Germline CDR1 is SGHAT and CDR2 is FQNNGV. The CDR3 DNA reads TGTGCCAGCAGCTTAGGTGACAGGAGCTCCGGGTCACCCCTCCACTTT. The encoded protein is CASSLGDRSSGSPLHF.

The gene calls are TRBV30 and TRBJ2-3; no definite D call. The CDR3 is made up of 14 amino acids. V lost 2 bases to trimming and J lost 2 bases, with 11 bases between them. Per the germline V gene, CDR1 is GTSNPN and CDR2 is SVGIG (reference sequence). The CDR3 loop is CAWSIEVFTDTQYF. Here the CDR3 DNA reads TGTGCCTGGAGTATAGAGGTGTTCACAGATACGCAGTATTTT.

The chain has TRBV2 and TRBJ1-4; TRBD1 might be the D (6 bases). CDR3 size: 14 residues. V lost 6 bases and J 4 bases, leaving 12 bases between the germline ends. Germline values: CDR1 SNHLY, CDR2 FYNNEI. The CDR3 nucleotides are TGTGCCAGCAGGGATCAGGGGCTTAATGAAAAACTGTTTTTT. This encodes CASRDQGLNEKLFF. Looking up the rest from reference TRBV2 and TRBJ1-4 gives the full variable domain: EPEVTQTPSHQVTQMGQEVILRCVPISNHLYFYWYRQILGQKVEFLVSFYNNEISEKSEIFDDQFSVERPDGSNFTLKIRSTKLEDSAMYFCASRDQGLNEKLFFGSGTQLSVL.

The chain carries TRBV11-2 and TRBJ2-2, with a weak D call TRBD2 (5 bases). The CDR3 is 13 amino acids. V shed 4 bases and J shed 6 bases, with 9 bases lying between them. Per the germline V gene, CDR1 is SGHAT and CDR2 is FQNNGV. The CDR3 reads CASSSNGAGELFF. CDR3 nucleotides: TGTGCCAGCAGCTCAAACGGGGCCGGGGAGCTGTTTTTT.

The chain uses TRBV9 and TRBJ2-1; 13 bases match TRBD2. J gave up 5 bases and V 2 bases, and 7 bases lay outside the gene matches. Germline CDR1 and CDR2: SGDLS and YYNGEE. The CDR3 spans 17 residues. The chain's CDR3 is CASSVLTSGRFHNEQFF. CDR3 coding DNA: TGTGCCAGCAGCGTCCTGACTAGCGGGAGGTTCCACAATGAGCAGTTCTTC. The whole variable domain, remainder taken from reference TRBV9 and TRBJ2-1, is DSGVTQTPKHLITATGQRVTLRCSPRSGDLSVYWYQQSLDQGLQFLIQYYNGEERAKGNILERFSAQQFPDLHSELNLSSLELGDSALYFCASSVLTSGRFHNEQFFGPGTRLTVL.

The V call is TRBV30, the J call TRBJ2-1; 8 bases line up with TRBD2. Germline V gene lookup returns CDR1 GTSNPN and CDR2 SVGIG (reference sequence). This CDR3 is built from 15 residues. Losses at the gene ends were 3 bases for V and 7 bases for J; bases not matched to a gene: 11. CDR3 DNA sequence: TGTGCCTGGAGCATCGGAGCGGGAGCTGGGAATGAGCAGTTCTTC. Translation: CAWSIGAGAGNEQFF.

The CDR3: CASSKGLIFTDTQYF. CDR3 coding DNA: TGTGCCAGCAGCAAAGGACTAATTTTCACAGATACGCAGTATTTT. The chain carries TRBV7-8 and TRBJ2-3, with D maybe TRBD2 (6 bases). The CDR3 length is 15 residues. The germline V gene has CDR1 SGHVS and CDR2 FQNEAQ. The ends were cut back, 5 bases at V and 2 bases at J, with 14 bases in the middle. The whole variable domain, filled in from reference TRBV7-8 and TRBJ2-3, reads GAGVSQSPRYKVAKRGQDVALRCDPISGHVSLFWYQQALGQGPEFLTYFQNEAQLDKSGLPSDRFFAERPEGSVSTLKIQRTQQEDSAVYLCASSKGLIFTDTQYFGPGTRLTVL.

This chain connects TRBV27 to TRBJ1-2; possible D gene TRBD1, 5 bases. Germline assignment: CDR1 MNHEY and CDR2 SMNVEV (reference sequence). The CDR3 contains 15 residues. V was pared by 6 bases and J by 8 bases, with 22 bases between. In DNA, the CDR3 is TGTGCCAGCAGCCGTGGAACTGGGCAGGGCATCGGCTACACCTTC. It specifies CASSRGTGQGIGYTF.

This clone was counted only a few times. The chain uses TRBV19 and TRBJ2-2, with D possibly TRBD2 on 6 matching bases. V was shortened by 8 bases and J by 3 bases, with 7 bases between the two germline ends. In germline, CDR1 is LNHDA, CDR2 SQIVND (reference sequence). The CDR3 extends over 12 amino acids. CDR3 sequence: CASGRYTGELFF. DNA of the CDR3: TGTGCCAGTGGGAGGTACACCGGGGAGCTGTTTTTT.

With regard to this clone: The sample holds other DNA sequences that translate to the same CDR3. The chain carries TRBV2 and TRBJ2-7, with D unresolved. This CDR3 comprises 12 residues. V lost 4 bases, J lost 4 bases, and 8 bases lay in between. The germline gives CDR1 SNHLY, CDR2 FYNNEI. This CDR3 reads CASSVAGYEQYF. For the CDR3, the DNA is TGTGCCAGCAGTGTCGCCGGGTACGAGCAGTACTTC.

The chain joins TRBV6-5 to TRBJ1-1; 8 bases line up with TRBD1. The CDR3 runs to 15 residues. J lost 6 bases, V lost 0 bases, and 6 bases had no gene match. Germline values: CDR1 MNHEY, CDR2 SVGAGI. Here the CDR3 DNA reads TGTGCCAGCAGTTACTCAGGCAGGGGGCTCTCTGAAGCTTTCTTT. Encoded protein: CASSYSGRGLSEAFF.

This chain connects TRBV5-1 to TRBJ2-3, with TRBD2 identical over 12 bases. CDR3 length: 16 residues. The V and J ends lost 2 bases and 4 bases, in that order; junction bases with no gene match: 5. Germline CDR1 is SGHRS and CDR2 is YFSETQ. The CDR3 nucleotides read TGCGCCAGCAGCTTAAGACTAGCGGGAGCGGCAGATACGCAGTATTTT. Translated: CASSLRLAGAADTQYF.

The chain carries TRBV2 and TRBJ2-1; 10 nucleotides match TRBD1. The CDR3 contains 13 residues. The V gene's germline CDR1 is SNHLY and CDR2 FYNNEI. V was clipped by 10 bases and J by 5 bases; unmatched bases: 5. The CDR3, as DNA: TGTGCCATCCCGGGACAGGGGAACAATGAGCAGTTCTTC. It translates to CAIPGQGNNEQFF.

This clone has just one count. The rearrangement links TRBV5-1 to TRBJ2-7; D call uncertain. The germline V gene has CDR1 SGHRS and CDR2 YFSETQ. The CDR3 consists of 11 residues. With 1 base removed from V and 6 bases from J, the gap between germline ends came to 5 bases. CDR3 protein: CASSLNGEQYF. DNA of the CDR3: TGCGCCAGCAGCTTGAATGGCGAGCAGTACTTC.

The rearrangement joins TRBV5-4 to TRBJ1-2; no reliable D call. Germline loops: CDR1 SGHNT, CDR2 YYREEE (reference sequence). Trimming stripped 2 bases from V and 0 bases from J, with 11 bases between. The CDR3 contains 15 residues. Here the CDR3 reads CASSLPGSTNYGYTF. CDR3 DNA: TGTGCCAGCAGCTTACCGGGTTCCACTAACTATGGCTACACCTTC. Based on the CDR3 plus reference TRBV5-4 and TRBJ1-2, the full variable domain is ETGVTQSPTHLIKTRGQQVTLRCSSQSGHNTVSWYQQALGQGPQFIFQYYREEENGRGNFPPRFSGLQFPNYSSELNVNALELDDSALYLCASSLPGSTNYGYTFGSGTRLTVV.

This clone was counted a few times. The chain has TRBV5-1 and TRBJ1-1, with 8 positions matching TRBD1. The CDR3 is made up of 14 amino acids. The germline V gene encodes CDR1 SGHRS and CDR2 YFSETQ. V lost 5 bases and J lost 1; bases outside the gene matches: 4. The CDR3 DNA sequence: TGCGCCAGCAGGCAAGGGACAGGGAACACTGAAGCTTTCTTT. Translated: CASRQGTGNTEAFF.

The V call is TRBV7-2, the J call TRBJ2-5; the D gene is possibly TRBD2 (5 bases). The CDR3 runs to 13 residues. The V and J ends lost 7 bases and 1 base respectively, with 10 bases between them. From germline, CDR1 is SGHTA and CDR2 FQGNSA. The CDR3 reads CASTAGVQETQYF. The CDR3 coding sequence is TGTGCCAGCACCGCCGGGGTCCAAGAGACCCAGTACTTC.

The V call is TRBV5-4, the J call TRBJ2-2, with 12 bases aligning to TRBD2. CDR1 is SGHNT, CDR2 YYREEE, per germline (reference sequence). The junction had 2 bases not matched to a gene; V was cut back by 3 bases and J by 5 bases. This CDR3 is built from 15 residues. CDR3 bases: TGTGCCAGCAGCTCAGGACTAGCGGGAACCGGGGAGCTGTTTTTT. It specifies CASSSGLAGTGELFF.

The chain couples TRBV19 to TRBJ1-6; 7 bases fit TRBD1. The germline gives CDR1 LNHDA, CDR2 SQIVND (reference sequence). The V and J ends lost 7 bases and 5 bases, in that order; junction bases with no gene match: 5. The CDR3 covers 14 residues. The chain's CDR3 is CASNKGGNNSPLHF. CDR3 DNA: TGTGCCAGTAATAAAGGGGGCAATAATTCACCCCTCCACTTT. Full variable domain (rest looked up from reference TRBV19 and TRBJ1-6): DGGITQSPKYLFRKEGQNVTLSCEQNLNHDAMYWYRQDPGQGLRLIYYSQIVNDFQKGDIAEGYSVSREKKESFPLTVTSAQKNPTAFYLCASNKGGNNSPLHFGNGTRLTVT.